The source of this TCR beta chain is a study of naive and memory T cell subsets. Study-level findings and limits: RNA-based TCR counts may shift with T cell activation and differentiation. Especially in CD8 cells, naive repertoires contained a few larger clonotypes, possibly CD45RA-re-expressing memory cells.

A word on this clonotype: Its antigen remains unidentified.

The beta constant-region primer was an equimolar mix of two oligonucleotides covering TRBC1 and TRBC2. Nested alpha and beta constant-region primers with the SP2 primer drove four PCR rounds on ligated cDNA. The cDNA 3' end received a ligated single-stranded oligonucleotide carrying the SP2 primer and a 12-nucleotide UMI. A single record per CDR3 protein comes from TCRdb applying MiXCR to the UMI-ligation and nested PCR reads. The table shows under 150,000 distinct CDR3 sequences, with 15% to 25% occurring only once. After CD4 positive bead selection, the CD4-negative fraction gave CD8 T cells. The receptor comes from a human donor in good health. The sequencing sample was made of naive CD8+ T cells from blood.

The chain's CDR3 is CASSSLLAVAPGYYEQYF. The DNA of the CDR3 is TGTGCCAGCAGTTCCCTCCTAGCGGTGGCCCCCGGTTACTACGAGCAGTACTTC. This chain uses TRBV12-3 or TRBV12-4 with TRBJ2-7; 7 bases are a match to TRBD2. The CDR3 contains 18 residues. Losses at the gene ends were 4 bases for V and 3 bases for J; bases not matched to a gene: 18.